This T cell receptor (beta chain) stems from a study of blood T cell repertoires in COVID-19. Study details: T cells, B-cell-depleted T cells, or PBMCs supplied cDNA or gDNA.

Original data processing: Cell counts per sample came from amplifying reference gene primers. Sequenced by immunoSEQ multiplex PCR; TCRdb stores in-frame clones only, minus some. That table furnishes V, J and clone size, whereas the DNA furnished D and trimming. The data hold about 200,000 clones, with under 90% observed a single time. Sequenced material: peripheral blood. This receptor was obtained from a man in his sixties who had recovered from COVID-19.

The CDR3 DNA sequence: TGTGCCAGTAGTATCTCTCCCGCGATGGAGGGAGGCTACACCTTC. It translates to CASSISPAMEGGYTF. The V call is TRBV19, the J call TRBJ1-2; no clear D. This CDR3 comprises 15 residues. Germline lookup yields CDR1 LNHDA and CDR2 SQIVND (reference sequence). The V end lost 3 bases, the J end lost 8 bases, and 19 bases lay between the germline ends.